A selection of T cell receptor beta chains follows, all from one sample in a study of blood T cells in healthy people across ages. A single record per CDR3 protein comes from TCRdb applying MiXCR to the 5' RACE reads. The sample shows roughly 1.5 million distinct CDR3 sequences, approximately 43% of them seen only once. Source material: blood. These receptor sequences come from a woman between 18 and 29 years old in good health. Both conserved end residues are part of each CDR3. A D gene is named only where the DNA matches it firmly. Expanded clones get a size class; other rows say once, few or many, or leave the size out.

V gene	clone size	D gene	CDR3 length	J gene	CDR3 DNA	CDR3 protein
TRBV9	few	.	13	TRBJ2-5	TGTGCCAGCAGCGTAGGCAGCTCTGAGACCCAGTACTTC	CASSVGSSETQYF
TRBV5-5	.	TRBD1	15	TRBJ1-2	TGTGCCAGCAGCTTGGCCTCGGGACAGTCGGACGGCTACACCTTC	CASSLASGQSDGYTF
TRBV4-3	few	TRBD2	17	TRBJ2-3	TGCGCCAGCAGCCAAGTGGCGGGACTAGGCCTCACAGATACGCAGTATTTT	CASSQVAGLGLTDTQYF
TRBV7-2	few	TRBD1	15	TRBJ1-5	TGTGCCAGCAGCCCCCAGACAGGGTTCCATCAGCCCCAGCATTTT	CASSPQTGFHQPQHF
TRBV20-1	.	.	12	TRBJ2-7	TGCAGTGCTGACAGGGAGGATAGCGAGCAGTACTTC	CSADREDSEQYF
TRBV7-2	many	.	15	TRBJ2-5	TGTGCCAGCAGCTTAGGCGGGACTCCTCAAGAGACCCAGTACTTC	CASSLGGTPQETQYF
TRBV7-2	.	.	17	TRBJ2-5	TGTGCCAGCAGCTTAAGAGTGGGCAGGTGGTACCAAGAGACCCAGTACTTC	CASSLRVGRWYQETQYF
TRBV21-1	.	.	14	TRBJ1-1	TGTGCCAGCACCCCGGGACGGGAGAGCACTGAAGCTTTCTTT	CASTPGRESTEAFF
TRBV5-1	few	.	16	TRBJ2-1	TGCGCCAGCAGCTTGGAGGCGAGACCCTCCTACAATGAGCAGTTCTTC	CASSLEARPSYNEQFF
TRBV29-1	medium-sized	.	13	TRBJ1-2	TGCAGCGTTGAATCGGGACCCTGGAGTGGCTACACCTTC	CSVESGPWSGYTF
TRBV24-1	.	TRBD1	15	TRBJ1-4	TGTGCCACCAGTGATTCGGGACAGGAGAGTGAAAAACTGTTTTTT	CATSDSGQESEKLFF
TRBV5-1	.	.	13	TRBJ1-4	TGCGCCAGCTCCCGGGACAACAATGAAAAACTGTTTTTT	CASSRDNNEKLFF
TRBV7-2	.	.	12	TRBJ1-1	TGTGCCAGCAGCTTCCCGATGTTCGGAGCTTTCTTT	CASSFPMFGAFF
TRBV28	few	TRBD1	12	TRBJ2-7	TGTGCCACTGGGACAGGGACCTACGAGCAGTACTTC	CATGTGTYEQYF
TRBV4-3	few	.	17	TRBJ2-3	TGCGCCAGCAGCCAATTTATTAACCGGGGGAACACAGATACGCAGTATTTT	CASSQFINRGNTDTQYF
TRBV12-3/TRBV12-4	few	TRBD1	16	TRBJ1-5	TGTGCCAGCAGGCGGAATACAGGGGGTAGCAATCAGCCCCAGCATTTT	CASRRNTGGSNQPQHF
TRBV20-1	few	TRBD1	15	TRBJ1-5	TGCAGTGCTAGGAGAGGGGACAGGGCCGTGGAGCCCCAGCATTTT	CSARRGDRAVEPQHF
TRBV27	.	.	13	TRBJ1-2	TGTGCCAGCAGTTTATTAGGGCCGGGAGGCTACACCTTC	CASSLLGPGGYTF
TRBV4-2	.	.	15	TRBJ1-2	TGTGCCAGCAGCCAAGACCCTGCAGATCCCTATGGCTACACCTTC	CASSQDPADPYGYTF
TRBV6-5	few	TRBD1	13	TRBJ1-2	TGTGCCAGCAGTGAGCGGGACAGCTATGGCTACACCTTC	CASSERDSYGYTF